These 25 T cell receptor beta chains originate from one sample sequenced in a study of T-cell memory formation after mild COVID-19. From the 5' RACE reads, TCRdb called clonotypes with MiXCR, one entry per CDR3 protein. The sample lists tens of thousands of distinct CDR3 sequences; roughly 7.2% were seen once. Sequencing was done on a sample of PBMCs or a T cell subset sorted from them (not recorded which). These receptors were taken from an adult who had mild COVID-19 (a few samples of this study predate the infection). Cell type and time point are not known.

This clonotype was counted ten times or more. Relative to the germline gene, one junction end is altered; a read error may explain this. This rearrangement joins TRBV7-2 to TRBJ2-1, with 9 positions matching TRBD2. Germline CDR1 and CDR2: SGHTA and FQGNSA. The CDR3 spans 13 residues. CDR3: CASSLERGRARHF. CDR3 bases: TGTGCCAGCAGCTTAGAGCGCGGGAGGGCCCGCCACTTC.

This clonotype was recorded at least ten times. The chain employs TRBV5-1 and TRBJ2-1; D tentatively reads TRBD1 or TRBD2 (7 bases each). Trimming took off 4 bases at V and 4 bases at J, with 15 bases between the two ends. The CDR3 has 15 amino acids. The germline CDR1 and CDR2 sequences are SGHRS and YFSETQ. The CDR3: CASSATGEGYNEQFF. The CDR3 DNA reads as TGCGCCAGCAGCGCAACAGGGGAGGGTTACAATGAGCAGTTCTTC.

This clonotype is medium-sized within its sample. This sequence joins TRBV12-3 or TRBV12-4 and TRBJ2-3; possible D gene TRBD2, 5 bases. There are 15 residues in the CDR3. Trimming cost V 3 bases and J 7 bases, with 17 bases left between them. The CDR3 loop is CASSFPVPEANTQYF. The CDR3 DNA follows: TGTGCCAGCAGTTTCCCCGTCCCGGAGGCAAATACGCAGTATTTT.

This clonotype was counted a few times. This sequence joins TRBV12-3 or TRBV12-4 and TRBJ2-3; 11 nucleotides match TRBD2. The CDR3 consists of 16 residues. Unmatched junction bases numbered 4, after V lost 4 bases and J lost 1 base. CDR3 loop: CASSWGLAAGTDTQYF. The CDR3 coding sequence is TGTGCCAGCAGTTGGGGACTAGCGGCGGGCACAGATACGCAGTATTTT.

This clonotype was found many times. The chain uses TRBV7-9 and TRBJ2-2; D not certain. This CDR3 spans 14 amino acids. CDR1 is SEHNR, CDR2 FQNEAQ, per germline (reference sequence). The V gene lost 2 bases and the J gene lost 10 bases, with 14 bases spanning the gap. The CDR3 nucleotides read TGTGCCAGCAGCTTATGGAGTCGGAATCAGGAGCTGTTTTTT. Translated: CASSLWSRNQELFF.

There are many counts of this clonotype. V and J are TRBV29-1 and TRBJ2-3, with 8 bases lining up with TRBD2. Germline CDR1 is SQVTM and CDR2 is ANQGSEA. V dropped 6 bases and J dropped 0; count of bases not matched to a gene: 5. The CDR3 contains 14 residues. The CDR3 here is CSVSGGGSTDTQYF. The CDR3 DNA follows: TGCAGCGTAAGCGGGGGTGGTAGCACAGATACGCAGTATTTT.

The sample holds a few counts of this clonotype. This rearrangement joins TRBV20-1 to TRBJ1-3, with D perhaps TRBD1 (5 bases). Germline V gene lookup returns CDR1 DFQATT and CDR2 SNEGSKA (reference sequence). Trimming cost V 0 bases and J 1 base, with 10 bases left between them. This CDR3 has 15 residues. The CDR3 coding sequence is TGCAGTGCTAGAGATAGGACAAATTCTGGAAACACCATATATTTT. It yields the protein CSARDRTNSGNTIYF.

This clonotype has at least ten counts. V usage is TRBV27 and J usage is TRBJ2-3, with 8 nucleotides matching TRBD2. Germline CDR1 is MNHEY and CDR2 is SMNVEV (reference sequence). CDR3 length equals 16 residues. Germline trimming cut 0 bases from V and 0 bases from J; bases unmatched to any gene: 2. The CDR3 nucleotides are TGTGCCAGCAGTTTATCGCCTAGCGGGAGCACAGATACGCAGTATTTT. Translated: CASSLSPSGSTDTQYF.

This clonotype was picked up many times. The chain carries TRBV6-5 and TRBJ2-1; 14 bases fit TRBD2. CDR1 is MNHEY, CDR2 SVGAGI, per germline. J was trimmed by 9 bases and V by 5 bases; bases with no gene match: 9. The CDR3 totals 16 residues. As DNA, the CDR3 is TGTGCCAGCAGTCTCCGACTAGCGGGAGGGCAGGGTGAGCAGTTCTTC. It yields the protein CASSLRLAGGQGEQFF.

This clonotype was seen only a few times. The chain carries TRBV29-1 and TRBJ1-4; no definite D call. The length of the CDR3 is 14 residues. Germline V CDR1 and CDR2: SQVTM, ANQGSEA. V gave up 8 bases and J gave up 4 bases, with 17 bases separating them. The CDR3 DNA reads as TGCAGCCCCAAACATGTGACCCTTAATGAAAAACTGTTTTTT. It yields the protein CSPKHVTLNEKLFF.

V and J are TRBV5-5 and TRBJ2-1; D may be TRBD1 or TRBD2 (6 bases each). CDR3 length: 15 residues. Trimming left V 5 bases short and J 7 bases short, with 19 bases between. CDR1 and CDR2 from the germline V gene are SGHKS and YYEKEE (reference sequence). The CDR3 region is CASRRGATYNNEQFF. The CDR3 DNA reads TGTGCCAGCAGAAGGGGGGCTACATATAATAATGAGCAGTTCTTC.

This clonotype was detected ten times or more. The chain couples TRBV18 to TRBJ1-2; D unresolved. There are 13 residues in the CDR3. Germline V CDR1 and CDR2: KGHSH, LQKENI. The V and J ends lost 6 bases and 3 bases respectively, with 11 bases between them. The CDR3 protein is CASSETSDYGYTF. The CDR3 nucleotides are TGTGCCAGCTCCGAAACCTCCGACTATGGCTACACCTTC.

This clonotype was recorded many times. This chain uses TRBV20-1 with TRBJ1-5, with TRBD1 identical over 8 bases. Losses at the gene ends were 6 bases for V and 2 bases for J; bases not matched to a gene: 12. This CDR3 spans 16 amino acids. Germline CDR1 is DFQATT and CDR2 is SNEGSKA (reference sequence). The CDR3: CSATDRGIYGNQPQHF. The CDR3 DNA sequence: TGCAGTGCCACCGACAGGGGAATTTATGGCAATCAGCCCCAGCATTTT.

This sequence joins TRBV18 and TRBJ2-1, with D possibly TRBD1 on 6 matching bases. Between the trimmed V and J ends, which lost 3 bases and 2 bases, there was a span of 14 bases. The CDR3 runs 16 residues. Germline CDR1 KGHSH, CDR2 LQKENI. The DNA of the CDR3 is TGTGCCAGCTCACCTTCCGGGACAACAACCTACAATGAGCAGTTCTTC. Encoded protein: CASSPSGTTTYNEQFF. Full variable domain (rest looked up from reference TRBV18 and TRBJ2-1): NAGVMQNPRHLVRRRGQEARLRCSPMKGHSHVYWYRQLPEEGLKFMVYLQKENIIDESGMPKERFSAEFPKEGPSILRIQQVVRGDSAAYFCASSPSGTTTYNEQFFGPGTRLTVL.

This clonotype was seen many times. The chain combines TRBV4-1 with TRBJ2-4; TRBD1 matches at 7 bases. Trimming removed 0 bases from V and 0 bases from J; junction bases left unmatched: 8. CDR3 size: 18 residues. Germline assignment: CDR1 MGHRA and CDR2 YSYEKL. The CDR3 DNA follows: TGCGCCAGCAGCCAAGAGGGGACAGAGCTACTAGCCAAAAACATTCAGTACTTC. Its translation is CASSQEGTELLAKNIQYF.

This clonotype was seen many times. V and J are TRBV20-1 and TRBJ2-1, with D possibly matching TRBD1 (8 bases). Trimming removed 2 bases from V and 1 base from J, with 15 bases in between. Per germline, CDR1 DFQATT and CDR2 SNEGSKA (reference sequence). The CDR3 runs 16 residues. The CDR3 loop reads CSARSPQGGSYNEQFF. The CDR3 bases are TGCAGTGCTAGATCACCACAGGGGGGGTCCTACAATGAGCAGTTCTTC.

The table lists this clonotype with many counts. This sequence joins TRBV7-2 and TRBJ2-2; 7 bases map to TRBD2. CDR1 is SGHTA and CDR2 is FQGNSA in the germline V gene. The CDR3 runs 15 residues. V lost 5 bases to trimming and J lost 1 base; unmatched junction nucleotides: 4. CDR3 sequence reads: CASSRERGNTGELFF. CDR3 DNA sequence: TGTGCCAGCAGCCGGGAGCGGGGGAACACCGGGGAGCTGTTTTTT.

In this sample, this clonotype turned up a few times. V usage is TRBV3-1 and J usage is TRBJ1-1; D might be TRBD1 (5 bases). Trimming left V 4 bases short and J 9 bases short, with 21 bases between. CDR1 is LGHDT, CDR2 YNNKEL, per germline (reference sequence). This CDR3 is 15 amino acids long. The DNA for the CDR3 is TGTGCCAGCAGCCGTTTAAGCCCGGGACCCGTACAAGCTTTCTTT. Its protein product is CASSRLSPGPVQAFF.

This clonotype has only a few counts. This sequence may be a read error, since a much larger clone differs from it by one base. The V gene is TRBV24-1, the J gene TRBJ2-3, with 8 bases that match TRBD2. Germline V gene lookup returns CDR1 KGHDR and CDR2 SFDVKD. This CDR3 region has 17 residues. The CDR3 DNA reads as TGTGCCACCAGTGATCCCCAAGAGCGGGGGCAGACAGATGCGCAGTATTTT. Protein: CATSDPQERGQTDAQYF.

This clonotype came up many times. The V gene is TRBV29-1, the J gene TRBJ2-1; 7 positions match TRBD2. The ends lost 6 bases at V and 1 base at J; junction bases unmatched: 3. The germline V gene encodes CDR1 SQVTM and CDR2 ANQGSEA. The length of the CDR3 is 13 residues. As DNA, the CDR3 is TGCAGCGTCCTAGCGGAGTCCTACAATGAGCAGTTCTTC. It yields the protein CSVLAESYNEQFF.

This clonotype was picked up many times. The chain couples TRBV29-1 to TRBJ2-5; D might be TRBD1 or TRBD2, each matching 5 bases. V shed 6 bases and J shed 3 bases, with 14 bases lying between them. Germline CDR1 SQVTM, CDR2 ANQGSEA. The CDR3 is 13 residues long. CDR3 in amino acids: CSVAPGTKETQYF. The CDR3 DNA is TGCAGCGTGGCCCCCGGGACGAAAGAGACCCAGTACTTC.

This clonotype was seen ten or more times. The V and J genes are TRBV12-3 or TRBV12-4 and TRBJ2-3; TRBD2 matches 7 bases. Trimming cost V 0 bases and J 2 bases; bases outside gene matches: 5. The CDR3 extends over 16 amino acids. This chain's CDR3 is CASSLASSGPTDTQYF. The CDR3 region has the DNA TGTGCCAGCAGTTTAGCTTCTAGCGGCCCCACAGATACGCAGTATTTT.

Only a few counts were recorded for this clonotype. The V and J genes are TRBV29-1 and TRBJ1-4; D remains unclear. Germline loops: CDR1 SQVTM, CDR2 ANQGSEA. This CDR3 comprises 13 residues. Trimming shortened V by 4 bases and J by 8 bases, and 14 bases separated the two germline ends. CDR3: CSVVGEGDEKLFF. CDR3 DNA sequence: TGCAGCGTTGTTGGCGAAGGTGACGAAAAACTGTTTTTT.

This clonotype occurred many times. The chain carries TRBV30 and TRBJ2-5; D remains ambiguous. Germline V CDR1 and CDR2: GTSNPN, SVGIG (reference sequence). V lost 0 bases and J 4 bases, leaving 12 bases between the germline ends. The length of the CDR3 is 14 residues. As DNA, the CDR3 is TGTGCCTGGAGTGTACCCAGGATCTTAGAGACCCAGTACTTC. This gives the protein CAWSVPRILETQYF.

This clonotype was picked up a small number of times. V is TRBV6-5 and J is TRBJ2-1; 8 bases are a match to TRBD2. J lost 6 bases, V lost 4 bases, and 8 bases had no gene match. The CDR3 has 15 amino acids. Germline V gene data show CDR1 as MNHEY and CDR2 as SVGAGI. The CDR3 region is CASSFSGSGGNEQFF. CDR3 coding DNA: TGTGCCAGCAGTTTCAGCGGGAGCGGTGGCAATGAGCAGTTCTTC.